This is a list of T cell receptor beta chains from one sample in a study of cytomegalovirus exposure and HLA in healthy donors. Method: immunoSEQ multiplex PCR; TCRdb's copy keeps in-frame clones and lacks some. The sample carries about 120,000 clones, roughly 82% recorded once. Specimen: PBMCs. All receptors come from a woman in her 40s in good health and CMV-seropositive. CDR3s include the opening cysteine and the closing phenylalanine or tryptophan. D genes are given only for firm matches. The size entry is marked missing in some rows and otherwise reads once, few, many or a size class.

v_gene	j_gene	abundance	d_gene	CDR3aa	CDR3nt
TRBV6-1	TRBJ1-1	-	TRBD1	CASSDQAGQGEAFF	TGTGCCAGCAGCGACCAGGCCGGACAGGGGGAGGCTTTCTTT
TRBV25-1	TRBJ1-2	-	-	CASSEYTTEVYGYTF	TGTGCCAGCAGTGAATATACGACTGAGGTCTATGGCTACACCTTC
TRBV5-1	TRBJ2-3	-	-	CASSLQGALDTQYF	TGCGCCAGCAGCTTGCAAGGGGCGTTAGATACGCAGTATTTT
TRBV21-1	TRBJ2-5	-	-	CASSKGWLAGRQETQYF	TGTGCCAGCAGCAAAGGCTGGCTAGCGGGAAGGCAAGAGACCCAGTACTTC
TRBV19	TRBJ2-7	-	-	CASRETYLSYEQYF	TGTGCCAGTCGAGAGACTTACTTATCCTACGAGCAGTACTTC
TRBV7-9	TRBJ1-3	once	-	CASSLDRAGNTIYF	TGTGCCAGCAGCTTAGACAGGGCTGGAAACACCATATATTTT
TRBV5-1	TRBJ2-1	-	-	CASSLGQVNEQFF	TGCGCCAGCAGCTTGGGGCAGGTCAATGAGCAGTTCTTC
TRBV19	TRBJ1-4	-	TRBD1	CASRQGAPGEKLFF	TGTGCCAGTAGGCAGGGGGCGCCGGGGGAAAAACTGTTTTTT
TRBV19	TRBJ2-7	-	-	CAVSRTVSSYEQYF	TGTGCCGTTTCCCGGACAGTGTCTTCCTACGAGCAGTACTTC
TRBV30	TRBJ2-3	-	-	CASRGSLTDTQYF	TGTGCCTCTCGAGGGAGCCTCACAGATACGCAGTATTTT
TRBV5-6	TRBJ2-7	-	-	CASSAFYESYEQYF	TGTGCCAGCAGCGCCTTCTACGAGTCCTACGAGCAGTACTTC
TRBV6-1	TRBJ1-6	-	-	CASSEEFTLHF	TGTGCCAGCAGTGAGGAGTTCACCCTCCACTTT
TRBV4-3	TRBJ2-3	-	-	CASSQEGVGAGDTQYF	TGCGCCAGCAGCCAAGAAGGGGTGGGGGCAGGAGATACGCAGTATTTT
TRBV25-1	TRBJ2-1	-	TRBD1	CASRGRGRENEQFF	TGTGCCAGCAGGGGCAGGGGGCGCGAGAATGAGCAGTTCTTC
TRBV7-9	TRBJ1-2	-	-	CASSSTHGYTF	TGTGCCAGCAGCTCTACTCATGGCTACACCTTC
TRBV7-9	TRBJ2-3	-	TRBD2	CASSSGLATDTQYF	TGTGCCAGCAGCTCCGGACTAGCGACAGATACGCAGTATTTT
TRBV6-5	TRBJ1-1	-	-	CASSRRDMNTEAFF	TGTGCCAGCAGTCGTCGCGACATGAACACTGAAGCTTTCTTT
TRBV5-1	TRBJ2-3	-	TRBD2	CASQREASGGDTQYF	TGCGCCAGCCAGAGAGAGGCTAGCGGGGGCGATACGCAGTATTTT
TRBV29-1	TRBJ1-2	-	-	CSVQTGGYTF	TGCAGCGTTCAGACCGGGGGCTACACCTTC
TRBV4-1	TRBJ2-1	-	-	CAGSPELKGVYNEQFF	TGCGCCGGCAGCCCGGAGTTAAAAGGGGTCTACAATGAGCAGTTCTTC
TRBV7-3	TRBJ1-1	-	-	CASSLRGDMATEAFF	TGTGCCAGCAGCTTAAGGGGGGATATGGCTACTGAAGCTTTCTTT
TRBV14	TRBJ2-1	-	TRBD2	CASSRRTSGRDNEQFF	TGTGCCAGCAGCCGGCGGACTAGCGGGAGGGACAATGAGCAGTTCTTC
TRBV5-6	TRBJ2-3	few	TRBD1	CASSYLGQGKGTDTQYF	TGTGCCAGCAGCTACTTAGGACAGGGGAAGGGGACAGATACGCAGTATTTT
TRBV27	TRBJ1-4	-	-	CASSSRLKNEKLFF	TGTGCCAGCAGTTCCCGACTGAAGAATGAAAAACTGTTTTTT
TRBV7-9	TRBJ1-3	-	TRBD1	CASSFPDRAGGNTIYF	TGTGCCAGCAGCTTCCCCGACAGGGCGGGTGGAAACACCATATATTTT
TRBV9	TRBJ1-5	-	-	CASSVGGQNQPQHF	TGTGCCAGCAGCGTAGGCGGACAGAATCAGCCCCAGCATTTT
TRBV7-2	TRBJ1-1	few	-	CASSSDTVNTEAFF	TGTGCCAGCAGCTCCGACACAGTGAACACTGAAGCTTTCTTT
TRBV7-9	TRBJ2-2	-	TRBD2	CASSPPSGVGELFF	TGTGCCAGCAGCCCACCTAGCGGGGTCGGGGAGCTGTTTTTT
TRBV5-1	TRBJ2-7	-	TRBD2	CASSSLSGRAAYEQYF	TGCGCCAGCAGCTCCCTTAGTGGGAGGGCCGCCTACGAGCAGTACTTC
TRBV28	TRBJ2-7	-	TRBD1	CASIGDSLGYEQYF	TGTGCCAGCATAGGGGACAGCCTCGGCTACGAGCAGTACTTC
TRBV30	TRBJ1-2	-	-	CAWSPGDNYGYTF	TGTGCCTGGAGCCCAGGGGATAACTATGGCTACACCTTC
TRBV5-6	TRBJ1-2	-	-	CASSFGNLNYGYTF	TGTGCCAGCAGCTTCGGGAATTTAAACTATGGCTACACCTTC
TRBV5-4	TRBJ1-2	-	-	CASSLAPGQNYGYTF	TGTGCCAGCAGCTTGGCGCCGGGACAAAACTATGGCTACACCTTC
TRBV7-8	TRBJ1-6	-	TRBD1	CASSSGQGNSPLHF	TGTGCCAGCAGCTCAGGACAGGGTAATTCACCCCTCCACTTT
TRBV7-9	TRBJ1-6	-	-	CASSSATPLHF	TGTGCCAGCAGCTCAGCTACACCCCTCCACTTT
TRBV4-2	TRBJ2-1	-	-	CASSQDLLGQSYNEQFF	TGTGCCAGCAGCCAAGACCTCCTCGGACAGAGCTACAATGAGCAGTTCTTC
TRBV28	TRBJ2-7	-	-	CASTAHRESWYEQYF	TGTGCCAGCACGGCTCACAGGGAGTCGTGGTACGAGCAGTACTTC
TRBV19	TRBJ1-1	-	TRBD1	CASSTGQGLNTEAFF	TGTGCCAGTAGTACAGGACAGGGGTTGAACACTGAAGCTTTCTTT
TRBV11-2	TRBJ2-3	-	-	CASSLLGGRVGDTQYF	TGTGCCAGCAGCTTGCTTGGGGGCCGGGTGGGGGATACGCAGTATTTT
TRBV7-3	TRBJ2-4	few	TRBD1	CASSLTGTGHIQYF	TGTGCCAGCAGCTTAACCGGGACAGGACACATTCAGTACTTC